Listed below are T cell receptor beta chains from one sample, sequenced in a study of blood T cell repertoires in COVID-19. The assay was immunoSEQ multiplex PCR, and TCRdb's table has in-frame clones only and misses some. The profile shows roughly 120,000 clones, 71% of them singletons. Sequencing was done on a sample of peripheral blood. The source is a human donor with acute or convalescent COVID-19. The donor label of this sample is uncertain. Each CDR3 is given without its conserved first and last residue.

v_call,j_call,cdr3_length,cdr3_aa
TRBV5-6,TRBJ1-6,16,ASSPPGQGAIRNSPLH
TRBV28,TRBJ1-3,12,ASSLSGPGNTIY
TRBV27,TRBJ2-6,16,ASSLSGGLPPGANVLT
TRBV6-6,TRBJ1-2,14,ASSYSGQGADYGYT
TRBV9,TRBJ1-4,13,ASSPGVLINEKLF
TRBV5-1,TRBJ2-7,11,ASRLAGAYEQY
TRBV18,TRBJ1-2,15,ASSPPDRGRANYGYT
TRBV10-2,TRBJ1-4,12,ASSGGTGFEKLF
TRBV6-5,TRBJ2-2,12,ASSSRVRGWELF
TRBV9,TRBJ2-5,11,ASSVEGGETQY
TRBV7-8,TRBJ1-6,11,ASSMGRNSPLH
TRBV10-3,TRBJ2-2,12,AISWTGDTGELF
TRBV5-1,TRBJ2-2,12,ASSLGDIGGELF
TRBV5-5,TRBJ2-7,13,ASSFGGAATYEQY
TRBV5-1,TRBJ2-6,17,ASKSFGAGRSSGANVLT
TRBV4-1,TRBJ1-6,15,ASSQEGGSSYNSPLH
TRBV5-6,TRBJ2-5,11,ASSSSGEETQY
TRBV7-2,TRBJ2-7,12,ASSFNRGTEEQY
TRBV9,TRBJ1-2,11,ASSVDRGSGYT
TRBV19,TRBJ1-2,13,ASSIEDTPGYGYT
TRBV27,TRBJ1-6,11,ASSQVYNSPLH
TRBV6-1,TRBJ1-2,13,ASSEVGQGSDGYT
TRBV15,TRBJ1-2,13,ATSFQDRPLGGYT
TRBV7-2,TRBJ2-7,13,ASSRGGTDPYEQY
TRBV3-1/TRBV3-2,TRBJ2-5,12,ASRGTSGRETQY
TRBV15,TRBJ1-1,13,ATSRSARPYTEAF
TRBV5-1,TRBJ2-2,13,ASSPGQPLDGELF
TRBV28,TRBJ1-2,9,ASSHSYGYT
TRBV12-3/TRBV12-4,TRBJ1-5,10,ATGQGDQPQH
TRBV20-1,TRBJ2-2,13,SASGAPRGAGELF
TRBV30,TRBJ1-2,10,AWSGGGDGYT
TRBV30,TRBJ1-1,12,ASTGGSMNTEAF
TRBV28,TRBJ2-5,13,ASSLVGGRQETQY
TRBV28,TRBJ1-2,10,ASMADWYGYT
TRBV18,TRBJ2-5,11,ASSPGLAETQY
TRBV19,TRBJ1-2,9,ASSSLYGYT
TRBV5-1,TRBJ2-7,10,ASGQFMNEQY
TRBV7-2,TRBJ1-1,16,ASSYPLLDRSGNTEAF
TRBV7-9,TRBJ2-1,9,ASSLVYEQF
TRBV3-1/TRBV3-2,TRBJ1-5,14,ASSQEPPGGNQPQH
TRBV10-1,TRBJ2-1,10,ASSPVDFPRF
TRBV11-2,TRBJ1-1,13,ASRDRGAGFSEAF
TRBV11-2,TRBJ2-1,13,ASSLRPGTDNEQF
TRBV19,TRBJ2-3,14,ASCGGGHPSTDTQY
TRBV5-4,TRBJ1-2,12,ASSLLQGDYGYT
TRBV6-2/TRBV6-3,TRBJ2-5,14,ASSPYSGGYQETQY
TRBV19,TRBJ2-1,15,ASTTSGGAFPYNEQF
TRBV3-1/TRBV3-2,TRBJ1-3,13,ASSGRQYSGNTIY
TRBV27,TRBJ1-5,14,ASSLNGIDSNQPQH
TRBV11-2,TRBJ2-7,9,ASSFGPEQY
TRBV9,TRBJ2-4,16,ASSASTGTAGAKNIQY
TRBV7-2,TRBJ2-3,14,ASSLNGPGGADTQY
TRBV5-6,TRBJ1-1,11,ASSFRVNTEAF
TRBV24-1,TRBJ2-4,14,ATSDSQAGAKNIQY